This T cell receptor (beta chain) was captured by sequencing in a study of T cells after yellow fever vaccination. Broader study findings: Booster sampling recovered most clones from primary vaccination (approximately 97% CD4, 80% to 90% CD8).

The CDR3 is 16 amino acids. MiXCR, applied by TCRdb to the 5' RACE reads, yields one record per CDR3 protein. The table includes fewer than 350,000 distinct CDR3 sequences, 4% to 5.5% detected once. Ten or more counts support this clonotype. Its antigen is not known. The source was PBMCs, collected 15 days after the yellow fever booster vaccination. The sequence was collected from a man aged 18 to 35 who received the YFV17D yellow fever vaccine. The V call is TRBV21-1, the J call TRBJ2-7; whether TRBD1, the table's D call, matches the DNA was not checked. TRBV21-1 is marked as a pseudogene. The CDR3 bases are TGTGCCAGCAGCATTGGGACAGGGAAGAGGTACTACGAGCAGTACTTC. This codes for CASSIGTGKRYYEQYF.